This T cell receptor (beta chain) derives from a study of T cells expressing NK-cell markers. In generating TCR beta cDNA, 5'RACE template switching with UMIs was used. TCRdb reprocessed the 5' RACE reads, keeping one entry per CDR3 protein, no DNA. This sample carries approximately 550,000 distinct CDR3 sequences, with 3% to 4.5% going to the ten biggest clones. The CDR3 contains 14 residues. Germline CDR1 reads DFQATT; CDR2 reads SNEGSKA (reference sequence). This sequence joins TRBV20-1 and TRBJ2-1; lacking DNA, the TRBD2 call made by TCRdb goes unchecked. The receptor was isolated from a man aged 18-30 years in good health. The sample taken for sequencing was blood T cells: a sorted CD56 or NKG2C T cell subset, CD4+ or CD8+ T cells, or bulk PBMC T cells (not recorded which). CDR3 in amino acids: CSARREGRWDEQFF.